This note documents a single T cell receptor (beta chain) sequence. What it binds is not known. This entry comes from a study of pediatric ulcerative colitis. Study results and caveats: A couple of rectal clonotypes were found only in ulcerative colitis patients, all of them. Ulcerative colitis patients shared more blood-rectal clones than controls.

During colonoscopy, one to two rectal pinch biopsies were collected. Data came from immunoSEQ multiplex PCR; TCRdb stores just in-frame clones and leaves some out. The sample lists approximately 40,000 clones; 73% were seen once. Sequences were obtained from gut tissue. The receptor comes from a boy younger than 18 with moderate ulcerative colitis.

The CDR3 here is CASSYRDNYGYTF. The CDR3 DNA is TGTGCCAGCAGTTACCGGGACAACTATGGCTACACCTTC. The rearrangement links TRBV6-5 to TRBJ1-2, with a possible D match to TRBD1 (5 bases). Germline loops: CDR1 MNHEY, CDR2 SVGAGI. The V end was cut by 2 bases, the J end by 2 bases, with 6 bases between. The CDR3 is 13 residues long.